The 17 T cell receptor beta chains reported below all come from one sample, sequenced in a study of blood T cell repertoires in COVID-19. TCRdb keeps only in-frame clones here, not all; method: immunoSEQ multiplex PCR. The repertoire has 250,000 to 300,000 clones, approximately 86% of them found once; the top ten carry approximately 2%. The sample comprised peripheral blood. These receptors originate from a young man with active or convalescent COVID-19.

The rearrangement links TRBV5-1 to TRBJ1-6, with 7 bases aligning to TRBD1. V shed 4 bases, J shed 7 bases, and the junction held 8 bases outside the gene matches. The CDR3 spans 15 residues. Germline CDR1 is SGHRS and CDR2 is YFSETQ. As DNA, the CDR3 is TGCGCCAGCAGCAGCCGACAGGGACGCAATTCACCCCTCCACTTT. Translating it yields CASSSRQGRNSPLHF. The complete variable domain, with remaining parts taken from reference TRBV5-1 and TRBJ1-6, reads KAGVTQTPRYLIKTRGQQVTLSCSPISGHRSVSWYQQTPGQGLQFLFEYFSETQRNKGNFPGRFSGRQFSNSRSEMNVSTLELGDSALYLCASSSRQGRNSPLHFGNGTRLTVT.

The rearrangement joins TRBV4-2 to TRBJ1-1; perhaps TRBD1 as D (6 bases). V was trimmed by 0 bases and J by 6 bases, leaving 11 bases between them. Germline V lookup: CDR1 LGHNA, CDR2 YNFKEQ. This CDR3 is built from 14 residues. The CDR3 loop is CASSQDLGAPEAFF. DNA for the CDR3: TGTGCCAGCAGCCAAGATTTGGGGGCCCCTGAAGCTTTCTTT.

This chain uses TRBV9 with TRBJ2-6, with D possibly TRBD1 on 5 matching bases. V was clipped by 3 bases and J by 0 bases, with 10 bases between them. Germline V gene data show CDR1 as SGDLS and CDR2 as YYNGEE. CDR3 length equals 16 residues. CDR3 DNA: TGTGCCAGCAGCGAAAGACAGTTCTCTGGGGCCAACGTCCTGACTTTC. Translated: CASSERQFSGANVLTF.

The rearrangement uses TRBV29-1 and TRBJ2-7; D remains ambiguous. The V and J ends lost 0 bases and 2 bases respectively, with 5 bases between them. The CDR3 totals 12 residues. Germline V gives CDR1 SQVTM, CDR2 ANQGSEA. CDR3: CSVEDLTYEQYF. CDR3 in DNA: TGCAGCGTTGAAGATCTTACCTACGAGCAGTACTTC.

The sample holds one count of this clone. The genes are TRBV6-5 and TRBJ1-5; 7 positions match TRBD1. The CDR3 runs to 15 residues. Germline CDR1 is MNHEY and CDR2 is SVGAGI. V dropped 8 bases and J dropped 4; count of bases not matched to a gene: 11. The CDR3 DNA is TGTGCCAGCCTCTTCGACAGGGTAGGTAATCAGCCCCAGCATTTT. This codes for CASLFDRVGNQPQHF.

This chain joins TRBV27 and TRBJ1-2; weak D call: TRBD1 (6 bases). The CDR3 sequence is 16 residues long. Germline-derived CDR1 and CDR2 are MNHEY and SMNVEV (reference sequence). V gave up 3 bases and J gave up 2 bases, with 16 bases separating them. The CDR3 DNA follows: TGTGCCAGCAGTTTCCGGGGCAGGGGTGAAAACTATGGCTACACCTTC. Translation: CASSFRGRGENYGYTF.

V is TRBV7-8 and J is TRBJ1-1, with a possible D match to TRBD1 (5 bases). The V gene's germline CDR1 is SGHVS and CDR2 FQNEAQ. V was pared by 2 bases and J by 5 bases, with 12 bases between. The CDR3 contains 14 residues. The CDR3 loop reads CASSLSGGWTEAFF. The CDR3, as DNA: TGTGCCAGCAGCTTATCGGGGGGTTGGACTGAAGCTTTCTTT. The whole variable domain, remainder taken from reference TRBV7-8 and TRBJ1-1, is GAGVSQSPRYKVAKRGQDVALRCDPISGHVSLFWYQQALGQGPEFLTYFQNEAQLDKSGLPSDRFFAERPEGSVSTLKIQRTQQEDSAVYLCASSLSGGWTEAFFGQGTRLTVV.

V is TRBV6-5 and J is TRBJ1-2, with D perhaps matching TRBD1 (6 bases). The CDR3 consists of 14 residues. V lost 2 bases and J lost 2, with 9 bases in between. Germline CDR1 MNHEY, CDR2 SVGAGI. The CDR3 is CASSYLTGNYGYTF. The CDR3 bases are TGTGCCAGCAGTTACCTGACAGGAAACTATGGCTACACCTTC.

This clone was observed a handful of times. At one of its ends the junction is not consistent with the germline gene, which may arise from a read error. The chain carries TRBV7-2 and TRBJ2-5; D unclear. CDR1 is SGHTA, CDR2 FQGNSA, per germline. CDR3 size: 12 residues. DNA for the CDR3: TGTGCCAGCACCTTAAACCCCGGGACCCAGTACTTC. This gives the protein CASTLNPGTQYF.

The chain links TRBV10-3 to TRBJ1-1; 8 positions match TRBD1. The CDR3 extends over 17 amino acids. Germline assignment: CDR1 ENHRY and CDR2 SYGVKD. The trim removed 3 bases at V and 1 base at J, leaving 10 bases unmatched. Written as DNA, the CDR3 is TGTGCCATCAGTGAAAGGGGGACCGGGACAGGGAACACTGAAGCTTTCTTT. Protein product: CAISERGTGTGNTEAFF.

The chain joins TRBV7-8 to TRBJ2-2, with D perhaps assigned TRBD1 or TRBD2 (5 bases each). There are 16 residues in the CDR3. The ends were cut back, 5 bases at V and 0 bases at J, with 13 bases in the middle. CDR1 is SGHVS and CDR2 is FQNEAQ in the germline V gene. The CDR3 DNA follows: TGTGCCAGCAGCCGGGGCAGCGGACCGAACACCGGGGAGCTGTTTTTT. It is translated as CASSRGSGPNTGELFF.

V gene TRBV12-3 or TRBV12-4 combines with J gene TRBJ2-3; no reliable D call. V gave up 6 bases and J gave up 9 bases, with 13 bases separating them. This CDR3 contains 12 residues. In DNA, the CDR3 is TGTGCCAGCAGCTCCATGCCTGGCACGCAGTATTTT. Encoded protein: CASSSMPGTQYF.

V usage is TRBV18 and J usage is TRBJ2-7; a weak D match, TRBD2 (6 bases). The CDR3 runs to 18 residues. Between the trimmed V and J ends, which lost 3 bases and 0 bases, there was a span of 21 bases. The germline gives CDR1 KGHSH, CDR2 LQKENI. The CDR3, as DNA: TGTGCCAGCTCACCTAAGATTCTGGGGGTCGGGAGCTCCTACGAGCAGTACTTC. It specifies CASSPKILGVGSSYEQYF.

The CDR3 loop is CASSLDRGGGNTIYF. CDR3 in DNA: TGTGCCAGCAGCTTAGATCGGGGTGGTGGAAACACCATATATTTT. The chain is built from TRBV7-8 and TRBJ1-3; D is unresolved. Germline V lookup: CDR1 SGHVS, CDR2 FQNEAQ. The CDR3 extends over 15 amino acids. Trimming left V 1 base short and J 3 bases short, with 10 bases between.

The chain recombines TRBV27 with TRBJ1-5; 9 bases fit TRBD1. The CDR3 spans 16 residues. The V and J ends lost 2 bases and 4 bases, in that order; junction bases with no gene match: 6. Germline values: CDR1 MNHEY, CDR2 SMNVEV (reference sequence). Written as DNA, the CDR3 is TGTGCCAGCAGTTTAATGTGGACAGGGGCTAATCAGCCCCAGCATTTT. It is translated as CASSLMWTGANQPQHF.

The chain is built from TRBV13 and TRBJ2-1; 7 bases are a match to TRBD2. The CDR3 sequence is 13 residues long. The germline V gene encodes CDR1 PRHDT and CDR2 FYEKMQ (reference sequence). J lost 5 bases, V lost 4 bases, and 2 bases had no gene match. The DNA for the CDR3 is TGTGCCAGCAGCTGGGGACTAAACAATGAGCAGTTCTTC. It is translated as CASSWGLNNEQFF.

V usage is TRBV5-1 and J usage is TRBJ2-7; the D gene is possibly TRBD1 (6 bases). The CDR3 totals 14 residues. The germline gives CDR1 SGHRS, CDR2 YFSETQ. V was clipped by 4 bases and J by 3 bases, with 14 bases between them. The CDR3: CASSQYGTFYEQYF. The DNA of the CDR3 is TGCGCCAGCAGCCAATACGGGACATTCTACGAGCAGTACTTC.